The next 27 T cell receptor beta chains were all read from a single sample in a study of cytomegalovirus exposure and HLA in healthy donors. Primers for the PCR totalled 60 Vbeta and 13 Jbeta. Clones were sequenced by immunoSEQ multiplex PCR, and TCRdb holds only the in-frame ones, with some missing. The repertoire holds 170,000 or so clones, with 81% as singletons. Sequenced sample: PBMCs. These TCRs come from a woman in her twenties or thirties in good health and CMV-seronegative.

In this sample, this clone turned up once. The chain uses TRBV11-2 and TRBJ1-3; the D gene is possibly TRBD1 (6 bases). Between the trimmed V and J ends, which lost 0 bases and 4 bases, there was a span of 13 bases. CDR1 and CDR2 from the germline V gene are SGHAT and FQNNGV. CDR3 length: 16 amino acids. The CDR3 DNA sequence: TGTGCCAGCAGCTTAGAGCCGCAGGGGCGCGGAAACACCATATATTTT. It is translated as CASSLEPQGRGNTIYF.

The J gene is TRBJ2-7, the V gene TRBV15; 7 positions match TRBD2. V lost 0 bases to trimming and J lost 5 bases; unmatched junction nucleotides: 10. Germline V lookup: CDR1 LNHNV, CDR2 YYDKDF (reference sequence). The CDR3 runs to 16 residues. The CDR3 loop reads CATSRDPGGSRNEQYF. CDR3 nucleotides: TGTGCCACCAGCAGAGATCCGGGCGGGAGCCGGAACGAGCAGTACTTC. Full variable domain (outside the CDR3, taken from reference TRBV15 and TRBJ2-7): DAMVIQNPRYQVTQFGKPVTLSCSQTLNHNVMYWYQQKSSQAPKLLFHYYDKDFNNEADTPDNFQSRRPNTSFCFLDIRSPGLGDTAMYLCATSRDPGGSRNEQYFGPGTRLTVT.

The rearrangement links TRBV5-4 to TRBJ2-7; the D gene is possibly TRBD2 (5 bases). The CDR3 has 13 amino acids. Per the germline V gene, CDR1 is SGHNT and CDR2 is YYREEE (reference sequence). Trimming took 4 bases from V and 4 from J, leaving 12 bases between them. This CDR3 reads CASSAGNGYEQYF. The CDR3 nucleotides are TGTGCCAGCAGCGCGGGTAACGGTTACGAGCAGTACTTC.

The chain recombines TRBV5-1 with TRBJ2-2; D perhaps matches TRBD2 (6 bases). The CDR3 loop spans 15 amino acids. Germline-derived CDR1 and CDR2 are SGHRS and YFSETQ. The V and J ends lost 4 bases and 0 bases respectively, with 10 bases between them. The CDR3 DNA reads TGCGCCAGCAGCGTCGCTAGCGCGAACACCGGGGAGCTGTTTTTT. It is translated as CASSVASANTGELFF.

CDR3 amino acids: CATSEGQGAYEQYF. CDR3 nucleotide sequence: TGTGCCACCAGCGAGGGACAGGGGGCCTACGAGCAGTACTTC. This chain joins TRBV15 and TRBJ2-7; 11 bases map to TRBD1. The CDR3 covers 14 residues. With V trimmed by 5 bases and J by 2 bases, 2 bases remained unmatched. Germline V gene data show CDR1 as LNHNV and CDR2 as YYDKDF (reference sequence).

In regard to this clone: The junction and the germline gene differ at one end; a read error may be behind it. This sequence joins TRBV6-5 and TRBJ1-1; D gene unclear. Germline V gene lookup returns CDR1 MNHEY and CDR2 SVGAGI. CDR3 length equals 13 residues. CDR3 amino acids: CVSSYGGNTEAFF. The CDR3 DNA sequence: TGTGTCAGCAGTTACGGCGGGAACACTGAAGCTTTCTTT.

The table lists this clone with a few counts. This sequence joins TRBV18 and TRBJ2-1, with 10 nucleotides matching TRBD1. The CDR3 spans 19 residues. The junction had 17 bases not matched to a gene; V was cut back by 3 bases and J by 6 bases. In germline, CDR1 is KGHSH, CDR2 LQKENI. CDR3 sequence: CASSPPPTWDRGSINEQFF. CDR3 coding DNA: TGTGCCAGCTCACCTCCCCCGACCTGGGACAGGGGTTCTATCAATGAGCAGTTCTTC.

This chain joins TRBV29-1 and TRBJ1-3, with D possibly being TRBD1 (5 bases). The CDR3 totals 14 residues. Deletions cut 3 bases from V and 1 base from J, with 10 bases between. The germline V gene has CDR1 SQVTM and CDR2 ANQGSEA. CDR3 in DNA: TGCAGCGTTGACTCGCAGGGTTCTGGAAACACCATATATTTT. Amino acids: CSVDSQGSGNTIYF. Together with reference TRBV29-1 and TRBJ1-3, the CDR3 gives the full variable domain: SAVISQKPSRDICQRGTSLTIQCQVDSQVTMMFWYRQQPGQSLTLIATANQGSEATYESGFVIDKFPISRPNLTFSTLTVSNMSPEDSSIYLCSVDSQGSGNTIYFGEGSWLTVV.

On this clone itself: A junction boundary mismatches the germline segment, possibly from a read error. The chain employs TRBV7-9 and TRBJ2-7, with D unresolved. CDR1 and CDR2 (germline): SEHNR, FQNEAQ (reference sequence). There are 13 residues in the CDR3. The CDR3 coding sequence is TGTTCCAGCAGCTTAAACCCCATCGGCGAGCAGTACTTC. Its translation: CSSSLNPIGEQYF.

The rearrangement links TRBV25-1 to TRBJ2-6, with D possibly matching TRBD1 (6 bases). Trimming took off 4 bases at V and 0 bases at J, with 16 bases between the two ends. Germline CDR1 and CDR2: MGHDK and SYGVNS. This CDR3 region has 18 residues. CDR3 nucleotides: TGTGCCAGCAGTGCCAGGGGACCCCCCTTCTCTGGGGCCAACGTCCTGACTTTC. The encoded protein is CASSARGPPFSGANVLTF.

The V call is TRBV5-1, the J call TRBJ2-7, with 8 nucleotides matching TRBD1. The CDR3 covers 15 residues. Germline CDR1 reads SGHRS; CDR2 reads YFSETQ. After removal of 0 bases from V and 2 bases from J, the junction contained 4 bases not matched to a gene. CDR3 nucleotide sequence: TGCGCCAGCAGCTTGGGGACAGGGAAAGCCTACGAGCAGTACTTC. Its protein is CASSLGTGKAYEQYF.

This sequence joins TRBV2 and TRBJ2-5; 9 nucleotides align to TRBD1. Trimming took 8 bases from V and 5 from J; bases not matched to a gene: 9. This CDR3 is built from 14 residues. CDR1 and CDR2 (germline): SNHLY, FYNNEI. This CDR3 is CASRDRAIGETQYF. The CDR3 bases are TGTGCCAGCCGGGACAGGGCTATCGGGGAGACCCAGTACTTC.

This clone has a single count. The CDR3 DNA reads as TGTGCCAGCAGTACACAAAAAGCGGGGCTTAGCTACGAGCAGTACTTC. This translates into CASSTQKAGLSYEQYF. The J gene is TRBJ2-7, the V gene TRBV28; 7 bases map to TRBD2. The CDR3 contains 16 residues. Per the germline V gene, CDR1 is MDHEN and CDR2 is SYDVKM. After removal of 5 bases from V and 3 bases from J, the junction contained 13 bases not matched to a gene.

The genes are TRBV15 and TRBJ1-1, with unresolved D. CDR1 and CDR2 (germline): LNHNV, YYDKDF (reference sequence). The length of the CDR3 is 14 residues. Trimming removed 0 bases from V and 2 bases from J, with 7 bases in between. The CDR3 region is CATSRDRGNTEAFF. The CDR3, as DNA: TGTGCCACCAGCAGAGATCGCGGCAACACTGAAGCTTTCTTT.

This clone appeared once. V gene TRBV11-3 combines with J gene TRBJ2-7; 9 bases fit TRBD1. Germline V lookup: CDR1 SGHNT, CDR2 YENEEA. V trimming: 10 bases; J trimming: 0 bases; junction bases outside the gene matches: 13. The CDR3 extends over 16 amino acids. This CDR3 is CANAPGQGTSSYEQYF. CDR3 nucleotide sequence: TGTGCCAATGCACCCGGACAGGGGACGAGCTCCTACGAGCAGTACTTC.

J is TRBJ2-7 and V is TRBV14, with 12 bases identical to TRBD1. CDR1 and CDR2 from the germline V gene are SGHDN and FVKESK. The CDR3 loop spans 15 amino acids. J lost 5 bases, V lost 4 bases, and 6 bases had no gene match. The DNA for the CDR3 is TGTGCCAGCAGCCGGGGACAGGGGGCGCTTCACGAGCAGTACTTC. This codes for CASSRGQGALHEQYF.

This clone has only one observation. The chain employs TRBV9 and TRBJ2-7, with D perhaps matching TRBD2 (7 bases). CDR3 length: 14 amino acids. The germline CDR1 and CDR2 sequences are SGDLS and YYNGEE. The germline V and J ends were trimmed by 2 bases and 10 bases, with 19 bases remaining between them. The CDR3 protein is CASSVALGGGRQYF. In DNA form, the CDR3 reads TGTGCCAGCAGCGTCGCCCTAGGGGGGGGCCGCCAGTACTTC.

This clone was found a few times. The J gene is TRBJ1-4, the V gene TRBV28, with D perhaps matching TRBD1 (6 bases). The CDR3 has 14 amino acids. Germline V CDR1 and CDR2: MDHEN, SYDVKM. Trimming cost V 3 bases and J 11 bases, with 16 bases left between them. CDR3 amino acids: CASSFPSGDTKLFF. CDR3 sequence (DNA): TGTGCCAGCAGTTTCCCCTCAGGGGATACGAAACTGTTTTTT.

The chain has TRBV29-1 and TRBJ2-7; 7 bases align to TRBD2. Trimming cost V 5 bases and J 5 bases; bases outside gene matches: 15. The germline V gene encodes CDR1 SQVTM and CDR2 ANQGSEA. The CDR3 sequence is 15 residues long. The CDR3 nucleotides are TGCAGCGTTACGCCCTGGGGCGGGGGACGGGACGAGCAGTACTTC. The encoded protein is CSVTPWGGGRDEQYF.

The rearrangement joins TRBV29-1 to TRBJ2-7, with TRBD1 matching over 8 bases. Germline V CDR1 and CDR2: SQVTM, ANQGSEA. V was pared by 7 bases and J by 0 bases, with 5 bases of the junction left unmatched. The CDR3 has 13 residues. This CDR3 is CSATGGSSYEQYF. The CDR3 nucleotides read TGCAGCGCCACAGGGGGGAGCTCCTACGAGCAGTACTTC.

The chain uses TRBV27 and TRBJ1-1; D might be TRBD1 (5 bases). The V end was cut by 4 bases, the J end by 4 bases, with 10 bases between. The CDR3 has 13 residues. Looked up from germline, CDR1 is MNHEY and CDR2 is SMNVEV (reference sequence). CDR3 nucleotides: TGTGCCAGCAGTTCTGGGGCGCTCACTGAAGCTTTCTTT. The encoded protein is CASSSGALTEAFF.

The chain links TRBV6-1 to TRBJ1-1; D gene ambiguous. V lost 4 bases and J lost 1, with 10 bases in between. Germline assignment: CDR1 MNHNS and CDR2 SASEGT. This CDR3 is 14 amino acids long. The CDR3 reads CASSGPQRNTEAFF. CDR3 in DNA: TGTGCCAGCAGTGGGCCACAGAGGAACACTGAAGCTTTCTTT.

This chain connects TRBV7-8 to TRBJ1-5, with D unresolved. V shed 5 bases and J shed 2 bases, with 13 bases lying between them. The CDR3 loop spans 15 amino acids. The V gene's germline CDR1 is SGHVS and CDR2 FQNEAQ. The CDR3 coding sequence is TGTGCCAGCAGCCATGGGAGGGTGGGCAATCAGCCCCAGCATTTT. This encodes CASSHGRVGNQPQHF.

The chain has TRBV6-5 and TRBJ2-7, with D unclear. This CDR3 has 12 residues. Per germline, CDR1 MNHEY and CDR2 SVGAGI. V gave up 5 bases and J gave up 3 bases, with 8 bases separating them. The CDR3 DNA reads TGTGCCAGCAGTGAGGTTGGCTACGAGCAGTACTTC. Its translation is CASSEVGYEQYF.

The chain links TRBV4-1 to TRBJ1-2, with D uncertain. The V end lost 0 bases, the J end lost 8 bases, and 13 bases lay between the germline ends. Germline loops: CDR1 MGHRA, CDR2 YSYEKL. The CDR3 length is 14 residues. DNA of the CDR3: TGCGCCAGCAGCCAAGAATCAGGCAGCCAGGGCTACACCTTC. Translated, it gives CASSQESGSQGYTF.

The chain combines TRBV28 with TRBJ2-7, with TRBD2 matching 9 bases. The CDR3 spans 14 residues. V lost 6 bases and J lost 2; bases outside the gene matches: 5. CDR1 and CDR2 from the germline V gene are MDHEN and SYDVKM. The CDR3 coding sequence is TGTGCCAGCAGACCTAGCGGGACGGCCTACGAGCAGTACTTC. Translated: CASRPSGTAYEQYF.

This clone was observed a handful of times. The chain joins TRBV7-6 to TRBJ1-1; TRBD1 is a possible D gene (6 bases). This CDR3 is 13 amino acids long. Germline loops: CDR1 SGHVS, CDR2 FNYEAQ. Trimming removed 7 bases at V and 5 bases at J, with 14 bases between. CDR3 loop: CASTRTGNTEAFF. DNA for the CDR3: TGTGCCAGCACCCGTACAGGGAATACTGAAGCTTTCTTT. Combining the CDR3 with reference TRBV7-6 and TRBJ1-1 gives the whole variable domain GAGVSQSPRYKVTKRGQDVALRCDPISGHVSLYWYRQALGQGPEFLTYFNYEAQQDKSGLPNDRFSAERPEGSISTLTIQRTEQRDSAMYRCASTRTGNTEAFFGQGTRLTVV.